This T cell receptor beta chain derives from a study of blood T cell repertoires in COVID-19 (dated by TCRdb to 2018 to 2020). Study-wide context: For ImmuneRACE Cohort 3, a participant was defined as recovered based on two consecutive negative NP/OP PCR tests, clearance by a healthcare professional, or resolution of symptoms. A de-identified subject ID, COVID-19 status, age in years and sex were almost always included in the sample metadata. Deeply sampled blood TCRbeta repertoires from subjects exposed to, actively infected with, or recovered from COVID-19 were included in the dataset. Where available, HLA class I and class II types were obtained from metadata supplied by the sample provider rather than from assay-based typing. The repertoires were released in a freely available public database intended as a resource for research on the immune response to SARS-CoV-2. The material from the prospective study consisted of cDNA or gDNA derived from T cells, B-cell-depleted T cells, or PBMCs. The collaborator samples originated in the United States, Italy and Spain and spanned the acute and convalescent phases of COVID-19. The samples were drawn from the first 160 participants of the ongoing ImmuneRACE study and from 950 to 1,500 subjects provided by 6 global collaborators. The paper as a whole reports these results and caveats: How much clinical and demographic metadata was included differed by source and by participant, and the metadata was provided uncurated.

V drops 7 bases and J drops 2 bases, leaving 15 bases in between. Spanning cysteine to phenylalanine, the CDR3 consists of 15 amino acids. Here the CDR3 DNA is all that survives: 45 bases in frame from base 1. Looking up the germline V gene (reference sequence) yields CDR1 LNHDA and CDR2 SQIVND. Participants in the prospective study were aged 18 to 89 years, lived in under 30 United States geographic areas, and enrolled through a virtual design. In the prospective study, cohorts were assigned on the basis of participant-reported clinical history obtained from a screening survey and a study questionnaire. In the prospective study, whole blood, serum and a nasopharyngeal or oropharyngeal swab were collected from each participant by mobile phlebotomists. Participants in the prospective study had the option to provide additional blood draws and questionnaires over a roughly two-month period. Blood samples from the prospective study were shipped frozen or at room temperature prior to DNA extraction.

TCRbeta CDR3 regions were amplified from genomic DNA using the immunoSEQ Assay, a bias-controlled multiplex PCR. The authors' pipeline ran thus. Within the assay, amplification of reference gene primers was used to estimate how many nucleated cells each sample contained. To quantify the absolute abundance of each unique TCRbeta CDR3 rearrangement, sequence reads were collapsed and filtered. For each sample, productive Simpson clonality was calculated by taking the square root of Simpson's diversity index across productive rearrangements. TCRdb limited this immuneACCESS table to in-frame rearrangements with V and J called. A share of clones is missing; checked studies link under half to unresolved V genes, and the rest is unexplained. That table is the source of V, J and clone size, and D and trimming were worked out from the DNA. Here the sample has roughly 190,000 clones; approximately 86% occur a single time. The top ten clones comprise about 26% of the sample.

Of note for this clone: Its specific antigen is unknown. No much larger clone exists at a distance of one base, and base qualities are not known.

Sequenced: PBMCs or T cells enriched from blood (not recorded which). This receptor was taken from a woman between 40 and 50 years old in a cohort exposed to, infected with or recovered from COVID-19 (not recorded which). Recombination connected TRBV19 to TRBJ2-1; TRBD1 is a weak D gene call, 5 bases matching. The nucleotide sequence is given as TGTGCCAGTAAAACGGCAGGGCTAGCCTACAATGAGCAGTTCTTC. This gives the protein CASKTAGLAYNEQFF.